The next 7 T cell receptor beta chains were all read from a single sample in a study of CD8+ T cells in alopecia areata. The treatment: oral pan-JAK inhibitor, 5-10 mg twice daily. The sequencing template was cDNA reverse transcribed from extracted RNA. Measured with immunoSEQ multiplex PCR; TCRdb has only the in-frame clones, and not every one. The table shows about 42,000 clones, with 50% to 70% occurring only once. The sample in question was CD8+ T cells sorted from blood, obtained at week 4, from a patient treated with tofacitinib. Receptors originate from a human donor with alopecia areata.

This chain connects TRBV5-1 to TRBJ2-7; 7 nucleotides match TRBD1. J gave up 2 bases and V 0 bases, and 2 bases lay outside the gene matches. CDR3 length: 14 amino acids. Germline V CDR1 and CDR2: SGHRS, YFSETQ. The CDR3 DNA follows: TGCGCCAGCAGCTTGGGACAGGGCCCCTACGAGCAGTACTTC. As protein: CASSLGQGPYEQYF. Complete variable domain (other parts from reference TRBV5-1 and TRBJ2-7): KAGVTQTPRYLIKTRGQQVTLSCSPISGHRSVSWYQQTPGQGLQFLFEYFSETQRNKGNFPGRFSGRQFSNSRSEMNVSTLELGDSALYLCASSLGQGPYEQYFGPGTRLTVT.

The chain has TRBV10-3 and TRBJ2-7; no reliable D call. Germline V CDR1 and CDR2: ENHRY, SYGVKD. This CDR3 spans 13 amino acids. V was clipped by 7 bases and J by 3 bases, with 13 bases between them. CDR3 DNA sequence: TGTGCCATCATGGTTCCCGACGGCTACGAGCAGTACTTC. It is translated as CAIMVPDGYEQYF.

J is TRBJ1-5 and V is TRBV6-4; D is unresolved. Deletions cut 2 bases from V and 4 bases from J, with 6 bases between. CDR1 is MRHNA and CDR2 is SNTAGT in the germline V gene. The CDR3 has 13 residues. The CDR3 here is CASSDGDNQPQHF. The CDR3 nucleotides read TGTGCCAGCAGTGACGGGGATAATCAGCCCCAGCATTTT.

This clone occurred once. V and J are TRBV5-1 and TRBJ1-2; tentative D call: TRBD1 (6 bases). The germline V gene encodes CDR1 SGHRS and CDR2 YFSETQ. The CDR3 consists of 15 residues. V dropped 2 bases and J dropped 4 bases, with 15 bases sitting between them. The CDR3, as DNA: TGCGCCAGCAGCTTAGAACCGGGACACAGCTATGGCTACACCTTC. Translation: CASSLEPGHSYGYTF.

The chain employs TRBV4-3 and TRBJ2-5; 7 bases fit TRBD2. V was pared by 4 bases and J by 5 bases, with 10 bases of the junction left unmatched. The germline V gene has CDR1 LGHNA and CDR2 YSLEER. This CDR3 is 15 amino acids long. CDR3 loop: CASSREGGVGETQYF. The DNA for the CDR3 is TGCGCCAGCAGCCGAGAGGGAGGGGTAGGTGAGACCCAGTACTTC.

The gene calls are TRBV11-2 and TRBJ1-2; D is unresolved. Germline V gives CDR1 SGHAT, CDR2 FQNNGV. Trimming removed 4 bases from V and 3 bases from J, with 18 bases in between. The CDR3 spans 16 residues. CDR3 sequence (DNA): TGTGCCAGCAGCTCCTTTAGGGCCAGTGTGGACTATGGCTACACCTTC. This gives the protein CASSSFRASVDYGYTF.

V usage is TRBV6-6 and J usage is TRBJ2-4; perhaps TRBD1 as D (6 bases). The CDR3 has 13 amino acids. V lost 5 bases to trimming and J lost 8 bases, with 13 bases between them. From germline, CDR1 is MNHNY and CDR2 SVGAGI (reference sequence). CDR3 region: CASSHRVEDIQYF. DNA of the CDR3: TGTGCCAGCAGTCACAGGGTCGAGGACATTCAGTACTTC.